The 18 T cell receptor beta chains below all came from one sample that was sequenced in a study of monozygotic twins with inflammatory bowel disease. TCRdb re-called the 5' RACE reads and gives one entry per CDR3 protein, without DNA. The table lists about 300,000 distinct CDR3 sequences, with about 5% in the top ten. Sequencing was carried out using blood. Receptors originate from a human donor with ulcerative colitis or Crohn's disease, or a healthy co-twin of an affected twin (not recorded which).

The J gene is TRBJ2-5, the V gene TRBV7-8; without DNA, the TCRdb call of TRBD1 cannot be checked. The germline CDR1 and CDR2 sequences are SGHVS and FQNEAQ. CDR3 size: 14 residues. The CDR3 region is CASSWYRGQETQYF.

V gene TRBV14 combines with J gene TRBJ2-7; the TCRdb call, TRBD2, lacks DNA for checking. The germline gives CDR1 SGHDN, CDR2 FVKESK. The CDR3 has 15 amino acids. The CDR3 loop is CASSQESGRAWEQYF.

The rearrangement uses TRBV11-3 and TRBJ1-1. CDR3 length: 14 amino acids. CDR1 is SGHNT, CDR2 YENEEA, per germline. The CDR3 spells CASSDRRMNTEAFF. Looking up the rest from reference TRBV11-3 and TRBJ1-1 gives the full variable domain: EAGVVQSPRYKIIEKKQPVAFWCNPISGHNTLYWYLQNLGQGPELLIRYENEEAVDDSQLPKDRFSAERLKGVDSTLKIQPAELGDSAVYLCASSDRRMNTEAFFGQGTRLTVV.

The V call is TRBV28, the J call TRBJ1-5; TCRdb picks TRBD1, but there is no DNA to check that call. The CDR3 extends over 14 amino acids. Germline V lookup: CDR1 MDHEN, CDR2 SYDVKM. The chain's CDR3 is CASMSGQGNQPQHF.

The chain employs TRBV11-2 and TRBJ2-7; absent DNA, TCRdb's TRBD1 call cannot be checked. CDR3 length: 15 residues. Germline CDR1 SGHAT, CDR2 FQNNGV. Here the CDR3 reads CASSHRGEGAYEQYF. Full variable domain (missing parts from reference TRBV11-2 and TRBJ2-7): EAGVAQSPRYKIIEKRQSVAFWCNPISGHATLYWYQQILGQGPKLLIQFQNNGVVDDSQLPKDRFSAERLKGVDSTLKIQPAKLEDSAVYLCASSHRGEGAYEQYFGPGTRLTVT.

The CDR3 is CASSLYLNYGYTF. The chain recombines TRBV7-2 with TRBJ1-2. Looked up from germline, CDR1 is SGHTA and CDR2 is FQGNSA. This CDR3 has 13 residues. The entire variable domain, with the rest obtained from reference TRBV7-2 and TRBJ1-2, is as follows: GAGVSQSPSNKVTEKGKDVELRCDPISGHTALYWYRQSLGQGLEFLIYFQGNSAPDKSGLPSDRFSAERTGGSVSTLTIQRTQQEDSAVYLCASSLYLNYGYTFGSGTRLTVV.

The genes are TRBV12-3 or TRBV12-4 and TRBJ1-2; as DNA is missing, the TRBD1 call by TCRdb cannot be tested. This CDR3 is built from 14 residues. CDR3 residues: CASSLVTLGKGYTF.

The rearrangement joins TRBV28 to TRBJ2-5. The CDR3 length is 12 residues. Germline loops: CDR1 MDHEN, CDR2 SYDVKM. The CDR3 sequence: CASRVYGETQHF.

The chain recombines TRBV4-2 with TRBJ2-5; absent DNA, TCRdb's TRBD1 call cannot be checked. The CDR3 loop spans 17 amino acids. Germline lookup yields CDR1 LGHNA and CDR2 YNFKEQ. CDR3 amino acids: CASSQAPLTGLQETQYF.

The CDR3 loop reads CATSRTGGFETQYF. The gene calls are TRBV15 and TRBJ2-5; as DNA is missing, the TRBD1 call by TCRdb cannot be tested. CDR3 size: 14 residues. Per the germline V gene, CDR1 is LNHNV and CDR2 is YYDKDF (reference sequence).

The chain has TRBV7-2 and TRBJ2-7. The germline V gene has CDR1 SGHTA and CDR2 FQGNSA. The CDR3 extends over 13 amino acids. This chain's CDR3 is CASGGVTPYEQYF.

The chain joins TRBV10-3 to TRBJ1-1; absent DNA, TCRdb's TRBD1 call cannot be checked. Germline V gene data show CDR1 as ENHRY and CDR2 as SYGVKD. This CDR3 has 14 amino acids. CDR3 loop: CAIRGDRGNTEAFF.

This chain links TRBV5-5 with TRBJ1-4. Looked up from germline, CDR1 is SGHKS and CDR2 is YYEKEE (reference sequence). The CDR3 loop spans 14 amino acids. CDR3: CASSRLMAGEKLFF.

The V gene is TRBV20-1, the J gene TRBJ2-1; TCRdb selects TRBD1, and the lack of DNA leaves this call unchecked. Germline CDR1 reads DFQATT; CDR2 reads SNEGSKA (reference sequence). The CDR3 loop spans 15 amino acids. CDR3 amino acids: CSARGGTGPYNEQFF.

The V call is TRBV9, the J call TRBJ2-2. Germline CDR1 is SGDLS and CDR2 is YYNGEE. This CDR3 has 16 amino acids. CDR3 sequence reads: CASSVDAAINTGELFF. Combining the CDR3 with reference TRBV9 and TRBJ2-2 gives the whole variable domain DSGVTQTPKHLITATGQRVTLRCSPRSGDLSVYWYQQSLDQGLQFLIQYYNGEERAKGNILERFSAQQFPDLHSELNLSSLELGDSALYFCASSVDAAINTGELFFGEGSRLTVL.

This chain uses TRBV30 with TRBJ2-7; TCRdb designates TRBD1, a call that cannot be tested without DNA. The CDR3 extends over 13 amino acids. In germline, CDR1 is GTSNPN, CDR2 SVGIG (reference sequence). The CDR3 sequence: CALGQGHTYEQYF.

The chain uses TRBV5-1 and TRBJ2-1; with no DNA, the TCRdb D assignment of TRBD1 cannot be verified. Germline assignment: CDR1 SGHRS and CDR2 YFSETQ. The CDR3 contains 17 residues. The chain's CDR3 is CASTRTGVKLLYNEQFF.

The V call is TRBV10-3, the J call TRBJ1-6. Germline-derived CDR1 and CDR2 are ENHRY and SYGVKD. The CDR3 runs 12 residues. CDR3 in amino acids: CAIRATNSPLHF.